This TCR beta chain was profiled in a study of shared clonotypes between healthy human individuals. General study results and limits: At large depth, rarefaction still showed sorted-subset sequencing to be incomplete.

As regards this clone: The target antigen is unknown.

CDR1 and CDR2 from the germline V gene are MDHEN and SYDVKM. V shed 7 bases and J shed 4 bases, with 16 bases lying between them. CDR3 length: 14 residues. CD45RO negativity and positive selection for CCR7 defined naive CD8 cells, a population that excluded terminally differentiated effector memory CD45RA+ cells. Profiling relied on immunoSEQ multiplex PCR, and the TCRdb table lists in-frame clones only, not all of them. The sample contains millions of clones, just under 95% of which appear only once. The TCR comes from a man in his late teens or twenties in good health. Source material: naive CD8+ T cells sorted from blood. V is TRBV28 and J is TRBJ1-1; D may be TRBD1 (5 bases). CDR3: CASKFLGGGTEAFF. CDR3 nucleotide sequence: TGTGCCAGCAAGTTCTTGGGGGGAGGCACTGAAGCTTTCTTT.